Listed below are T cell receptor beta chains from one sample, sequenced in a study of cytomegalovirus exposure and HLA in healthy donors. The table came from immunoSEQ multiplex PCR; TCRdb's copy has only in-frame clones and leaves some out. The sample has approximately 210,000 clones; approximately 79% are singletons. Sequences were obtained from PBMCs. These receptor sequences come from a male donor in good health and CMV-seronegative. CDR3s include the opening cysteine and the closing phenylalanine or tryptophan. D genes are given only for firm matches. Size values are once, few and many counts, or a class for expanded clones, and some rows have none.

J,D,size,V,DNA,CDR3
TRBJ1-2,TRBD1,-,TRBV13,TGTGCCAGCAGCCCACGGGAAGGGACAGTCTATGGCTACACCTTC,CASSPREGTVYGYTF
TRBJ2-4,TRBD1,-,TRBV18,TGTGCCAGCTCACTGGCCTGGGACAGGTCACTAGCCAAAAACATTCAGTACTTC,CASSLAWDRSLAKNIQYF
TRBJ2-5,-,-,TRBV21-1,TGTGCCAGCAGCAAAACGGAGAGGGTAGCGGGAGTCGAGACCCAGTACTTC,CASSKTERVAGVETQYF
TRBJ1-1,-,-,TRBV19,TGTGCCAGTAGTCCTGACAGAGTGAACACTGAAGCTTTCTTT,CASSPDRVNTEAFF
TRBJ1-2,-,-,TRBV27,TGTGCCAGCAGTCCGCGACAAAACTATGGCTACACCTTC,CASSPRQNYGYTF
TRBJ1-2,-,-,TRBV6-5,TGTGCCAGCGGGGGGTCCAGCAGCCCCTATGGCTACACCTTC,CASGGSSSPYGYTF
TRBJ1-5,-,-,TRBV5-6,TGTGCCAGCAGCCTCGGCGCAGGGGCTATCAATCAGCCCCAGCATTTT,CASSLGAGAINQPQHF
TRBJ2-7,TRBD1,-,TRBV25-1,TGTGCCAGCAGTAGGACAGGGCCTTACTACGAGCAGTACTTC,CASSRTGPYYEQYF
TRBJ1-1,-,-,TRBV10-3,TGTGCCATCAGCCTTCAGGGGTGGTCTTTCTTT,CAISLQGWSFF
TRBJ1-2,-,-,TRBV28,TGTGCCAGCAGTAGCGGGGCCGCGGCCTATGGCTACACCTTC,CASSSGAAAYGYTF
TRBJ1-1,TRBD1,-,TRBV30,TGTGCCTGGAGTCACGGACAGGGTGAAGCTTTCTTT,CAWSHGQGEAFF
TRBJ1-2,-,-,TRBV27,TGTGCCAGCAGTCGAGGCCGGGGCTACACCTTC,CASSRGRGYTF
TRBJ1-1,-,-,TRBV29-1,TGCAGCGTTGGCGGCCACCTCACTGAAGCTTTCTTT,CSVGGHLTEAFF
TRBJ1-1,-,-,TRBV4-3,TGCGCCAGCAGCCAAGGTTCATCGAGCACTGAAGCTTTCTTT,CASSQGSSSTEAFF
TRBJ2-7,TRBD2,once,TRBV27,TGTGCCAGCACCCTCCGACTAGCGGGGACCTACGAGCAGTACTTC,CASTLRLAGTYEQYF
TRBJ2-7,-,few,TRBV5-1,TGCGCCAGCAGCTTCCCCGGGGGCTACGAGCAGTACTTC,CASSFPGGYEQYF
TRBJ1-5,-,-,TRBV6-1,TGTGCCAGCAGTGAGGACAAAATTAATCAGCCCCAGCATTTT,CASSEDKINQPQHF
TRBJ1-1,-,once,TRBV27,TGTGCCAGCAGTTTATTCGGCCTTGGGGCCACTGAAGCTTTCTTT,CASSLFGLGATEAFF
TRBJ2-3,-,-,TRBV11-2,TGTGCCAGCAGCTTAGACCCAGGGGGGACTAGTGGGGATACGCAGTATTTT,CASSLDPGGTSGDTQYF
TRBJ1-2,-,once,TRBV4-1,TGCGCCAGCAGCCAAGATTCTAGGGGAGGCTACACCTTC,CASSQDSRGGYTF
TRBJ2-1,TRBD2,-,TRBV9,TGTGCCAGCAGCGAGACTAGCGACGGGGACAATGAGCAGTTCTTC,CASSETSDGDNEQFF
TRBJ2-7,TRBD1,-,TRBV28,TGTGCCAGCACCTCCGGGACAGGGCACTACGAGCAGTACTTC,CASTSGTGHYEQYF
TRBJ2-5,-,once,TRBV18,TGTGCCAGCTCACCAGAGGAAGAGACCCAGTACTTC,CASSPEEETQYF
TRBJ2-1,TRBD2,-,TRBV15,TGTGCCACCAATACGGGAGGCGGGCGGACCTACAATGAGCAGTTCTTC,CATNTGGGRTYNEQFF
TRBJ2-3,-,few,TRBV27,TGTGCCAGCAGTTTATATATCCTAGATACGCAGTATTTT,CASSLYILDTQYF
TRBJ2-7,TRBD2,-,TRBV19,TGTGCCAGTAGTTTTCTGGTCGCGGGAGAGGTTTCCTACGAGCAGTACTTC,CASSFLVAGEVSYEQYF
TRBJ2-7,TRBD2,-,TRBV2,TGTGCCAGCAGTCTAGCGGGAGGCCCCTACGAGCAGTACTTC,CASSLAGGPYEQYF
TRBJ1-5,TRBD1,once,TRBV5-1,TGCGCCAGCAGCTTAGAAGCACGGACAGGGGGCGTTCAGCCCCAGCATTTT,CASSLEARTGGVQPQHF
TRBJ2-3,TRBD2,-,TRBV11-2,TGTGCCAGCAGCCCGAAGCAACTAGCGGGGGATCAGTATTTT,CASSPKQLAGDQYF
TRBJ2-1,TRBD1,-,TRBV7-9,TGTGCTAGCAGCTCCCTCAGGGGGCCGAGTCATTCCTACAATGAGCAGTTCTTC,CASSSLRGPSHSYNEQFF
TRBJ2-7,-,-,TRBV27,TGTGCCAGCAGTTCAACTCTAGGGTCCTGGAGGAACGAGCAGTACTTC,CASSSTLGSWRNEQYF
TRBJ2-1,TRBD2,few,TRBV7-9,TGTGCCAGCAGCTTACCCCAAGGGAGCGGGAGGGTCCACAATGAGCAGTTCTTC,CASSLPQGSGRVHNEQFF
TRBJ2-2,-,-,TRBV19,TGTGCCAGTAGTGCGACATTTTGGACAGAAACAGGGACCGGGGAGCTGTTTTTT,CASSATFWTETGTGELFF
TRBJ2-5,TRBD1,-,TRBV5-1,TGCGCCAGCAACCCTGGACAGGAAAAAGAGACCCAGTACTTC,CASNPGQEKETQYF
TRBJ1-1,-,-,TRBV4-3,TGCGCCAGCAGCCTCCTCCGGGAAGGCACTGAAGCTTTCTTT,CASSLLREGTEAFF
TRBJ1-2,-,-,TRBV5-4,TGTGCCAGCAGCTTGGTGGTTGGGGGGGGAAACTATGGCTACACCTTC,CASSLVVGGGNYGYTF
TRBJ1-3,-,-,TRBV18,TGTGCCAGCTCACCCACAGCGACAGGCCACGGAAACACCATATATTTT,CASSPTATGHGNTIYF
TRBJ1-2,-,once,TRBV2,TGTGCCAGCAGTGAAGATGGATGGGGAGGGGGCTACACCTTC,CASSEDGWGGGYTF
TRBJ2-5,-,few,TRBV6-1,TGTGCCAGCAGTGACCTGACAAGTCAAGAGACCCAGTACTTC,CASSDLTSQETQYF
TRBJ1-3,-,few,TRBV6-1,TGTGCCACCTCAGAAAGGGGTACTGGAAACACCATATATTTT,CATSERGTGNTIYF
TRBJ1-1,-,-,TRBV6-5,TGTGCCAGCAGTTACGGGGGGATTGGCACTGAAGCTTTCTTT,CASSYGGIGTEAFF